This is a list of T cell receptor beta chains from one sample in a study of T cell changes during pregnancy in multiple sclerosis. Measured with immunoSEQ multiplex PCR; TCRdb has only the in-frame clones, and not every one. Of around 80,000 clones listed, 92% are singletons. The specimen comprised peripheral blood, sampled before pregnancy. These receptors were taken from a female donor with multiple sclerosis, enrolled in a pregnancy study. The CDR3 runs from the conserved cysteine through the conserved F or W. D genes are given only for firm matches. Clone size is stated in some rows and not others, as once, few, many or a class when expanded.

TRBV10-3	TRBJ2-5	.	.	TGTGCCATCAGTGAGAGACAGGAGCCAGAGACCCAGTACTTC	CAISERQEPETQYF
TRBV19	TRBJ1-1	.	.	TGTGCCACCACCGAGGCAGGGCGGTTTCGTAACACTGAAGCTTTCTTT	CATTEAGRFRNTEAFF
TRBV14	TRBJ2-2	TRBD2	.	TGTGCCAGCAGCCAAATTCCCATGACTAGCGGGCACACCGGGGAGCTGTTTTTT	CASSQIPMTSGHTGELFF
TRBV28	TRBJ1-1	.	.	TGTGCCAGCAGTTTAACGGGGTTGGGAGCTTTCTTT	CASSLTGLGAFF
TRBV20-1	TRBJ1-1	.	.	TGCAGTGCTAGAACAGGAGCTGAAGCTTTCTTT	CSARTGAEAFF
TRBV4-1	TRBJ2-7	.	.	TGCGCCAGCAGCCAAGATAGGAGTGAGCAGTACTTC	CASSQDRSEQYF
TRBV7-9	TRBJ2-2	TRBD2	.	TGTGCCAGCGTGAGACTAGCGGGATTCGGGACCGGGGAGCTGTTTTTT	CASVRLAGFGTGELFF
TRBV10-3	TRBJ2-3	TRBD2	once	TGTGCCATCAGTGATCCGCTCGGACTAGCGGCAGATACGCAGTATTTT	CAISDPLGLAADTQYF
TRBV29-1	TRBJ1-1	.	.	TGCAGCGTCCAGGGACAAAACACTGAAGCTTTCTTT	CSVQGQNTEAFF
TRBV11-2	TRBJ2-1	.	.	TGTGCCAGCCGACCCCTCCGAGGAGGAAATGTCTTGGAGCAGTTCTTC	CASRPLRGGNVLEQFF
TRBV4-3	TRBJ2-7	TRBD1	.	TGCGCCAGCAGCCTCGAGGACAGGTTCTCCTACGAGCAGTACTTC	CASSLEDRFSYEQYF
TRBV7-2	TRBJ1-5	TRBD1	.	TGTGCCAGCAGCTTAGCTGACAGGGTGAATAGCAATCAGCCCCAGCATTTT	CASSLADRVNSNQPQHF
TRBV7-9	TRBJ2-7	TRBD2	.	TGTGCCAGCAGCACTACTAGCGGATCCTACGAGCAGTACTTC	CASSTTSGSYEQYF
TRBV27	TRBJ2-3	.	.	TGTGCCAGCAGATCCACCAGACTTACAGATACGCAGTATTTT	CASRSTRLTDTQYF
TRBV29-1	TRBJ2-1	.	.	TGCAGCGTTATGGGCGGGGCATACAATGAGCAGTTCTTC	CSVMGGAYNEQFF
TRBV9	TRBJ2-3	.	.	TGTGCCAGCAGCGCCCTACCGCGAGATACGCAGTATTTT	CASSALPRDTQYF
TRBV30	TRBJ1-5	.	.	TGTGCCTCCGACAGGCCAGGCCAGCCCCAGCATTTT	CASDRPGQPQHF
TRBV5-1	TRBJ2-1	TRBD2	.	TGCGCCAGCAGCTTACTAGCGGAGCCCCGGGGCGAGCAGTTCTTC	CASSLLAEPRGEQFF
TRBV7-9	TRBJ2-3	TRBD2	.	TGTGCCAGCAGCCCTCGGTTGTCGGGAGGGCGATCCGGCACAGATACGCAGTATTTT	CASSPRLSGGRSGTDTQYF
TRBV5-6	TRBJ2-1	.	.	TGTGCCAGCAGCAGAGACAGGGAGCAGTTCTTC	CASSRDREQFF
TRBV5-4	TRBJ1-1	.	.	TGTGCCAGCACCCCCCCGGGAGACACTGAAGCTTTCTTT	CASTPPGDTEAFF
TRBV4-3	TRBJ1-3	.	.	TGCGCCAGCAGCCACCTTTCCACCCTACCGAGCGGAAACACCATATATTTT	CASSHLSTLPSGNTIYF
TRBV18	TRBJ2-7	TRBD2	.	TGTGCCAGCTCACCGGTGTTAGCGGGTCTTACCTACGAGCAGTACTTC	CASSPVLAGLTYEQYF
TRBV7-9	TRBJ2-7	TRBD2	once	TGTGCCAGCAGCCCCGGGCTAGCGGGAGAACGATGGGCCTACGAGCAGTACTTC	CASSPGLAGERWAYEQYF
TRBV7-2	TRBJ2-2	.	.	TGTGCCAGCAGCCTGGTTCTGGCCGGGACCGGGGAGCTGTTTTTT	CASSLVLAGTGELFF
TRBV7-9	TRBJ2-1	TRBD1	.	TGTGCCAGCAGCTCTCCCCGGGACAGCTACAATGAGCAGTTCTTC	CASSSPRDSYNEQFF
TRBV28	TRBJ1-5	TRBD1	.	TGTGCCAGCAGTTTGGGTGGTGGAGGGGGCGGGTCGCCCCAGCATTTT	CASSLGGGGGGSPQHF
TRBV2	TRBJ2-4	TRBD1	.	TGTGCCAGCAGGGTGACAGGGGGCCAAAACATTCAGTACTTC	CASRVTGGQNIQYF
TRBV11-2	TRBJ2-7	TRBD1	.	TGTGCCAGCAGCTTCGGGACAGACGAGCAGTACTTC	CASSFGTDEQYF
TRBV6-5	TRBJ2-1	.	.	TGTGCCAGCAGTTGGGAGGCGTCGTTGAACAATGAGCAGTTCTTC	CASSWEASLNNEQFF
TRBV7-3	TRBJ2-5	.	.	TGTGCCAGCAGCTCCGGGGGTATCGGAGAGACCCAGTACTTC	CASSSGGIGETQYF
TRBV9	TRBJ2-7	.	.	TGTGCCAGCAGCGCAACTGAGACGAGGGTCTCCTACGAGCAGTACTTC	CASSATETRVSYEQYF
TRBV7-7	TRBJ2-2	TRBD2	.	TGTGCTAGCAGCCGCGGACTAGCGCAAAGGGGCACCGGGGAGCTGTTTTTT	CASSRGLAQRGTGELFF
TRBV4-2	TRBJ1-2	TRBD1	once	TGTGCCAGCAGCCAAGGGGGGACAGACCCCTATGGCTACACCTTC	CASSQGGTDPYGYTF
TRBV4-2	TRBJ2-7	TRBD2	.	TGTGCCAGCAGCCAAAAGGGACTAGCAGAGTACGAGCAGTACTTC	CASSQKGLAEYEQYF